This entry lists 26 T cell receptor beta chains sequenced from one sample in a study of patients and donors after allogeneic stem cell transplantation. Each CDR3 protein is one row after TCRdb ran MiXCR on the RT-PCR reads. The table records more than 850,000 distinct CDR3 sequences, approximately 19% of them present only once. Sequencing was performed on blood, either unsorted or a sorted T cell fraction (not recorded which). These receptors all come from a human donor who was either an allogeneic HSCT recipient or a stem cell or donor lymphocyte infusion donor (not recorded which). It is not recorded whose cells these are; they may come from a transplant donor.

This chain uses TRBV14 with TRBJ2-3; 9 nucleotides line up with TRBD2. The germline CDR1 and CDR2 sequences are SGHDN and FVKESK. The CDR3 extends over 16 amino acids. The V and J ends lost 6 bases and 2 bases, in that order; junction bases with no gene match: 9. This CDR3 reads CASSRGTSRTTDTQYF. CDR3 sequence (DNA): TGTGCCAGCAGTCGAGGGACTAGCCGCACCACAGATACGCAGTATTTT. Full variable domain (rest looked up from reference TRBV14 and TRBJ2-3): EAGVTQFPSHSVIEKGQTVTLRCDPISGHDNLYWYRRVMGKEIKFLLHFVKESKQDESGMPNNRFLAERTGGTYSTLKVQPAELEDSGVYFCASSRGTSRTTDTQYFGPGTRLTVL.

The gene calls are TRBV7-3 and TRBJ1-2; D ambiguous. CDR1 and CDR2 from the germline V gene are SGHTA and FQGTGA. V shed 5 bases and J shed 3 bases, with 10 bases lying between them. This CDR3 has 13 residues. The CDR3 coding sequence is TGTGCCAGCAGCCTTGACGAGGACTATGGCTACACCTTC. Protein product: CASSLDEDYGYTF.

The chain couples TRBV4-3 to TRBJ1-1; 9 bases map to TRBD1. Germline V gene data show CDR1 as LGHNA and CDR2 as YSLEER. V lost 2 bases and J lost 1; bases outside the gene matches: 8. This CDR3 comprises 17 residues. The chain's CDR3 is CASSQNRGPSGNTEAFF. The CDR3 DNA is TGCGCCAGCAGCCAAAACAGGGGGCCTAGCGGGAACACTGAAGCTTTCTTT.

This clonotype appeared a few times. Here the CDR3 reads CAWEDSLVQMEQYF. DNA of the CDR3: TGTGCCTGGGAAGACAGCTTAGTACAGATGGAGCAGTATTTT. The J gene is TRBJ2-3, the V gene TRBV30, with D tentatively TRBD1 (5 bases). CDR3 length: 14 residues. Germline values: CDR1 GTSNPN, CDR2 SVGIG (reference sequence). Trimming cost V 5 bases and J 11 bases, with 23 bases left between them.

This clonotype showed up just a few times. The chain employs TRBV29-1 and TRBJ1-3; D gene uncertain. CDR1 and CDR2 (germline): SQVTM, ANQGSEA. The CDR3 length is 15 residues. V was cut by 1 base and J by 0 bases, with 10 bases left in between. The CDR3 is CSVEGAIGSGNTIYF. As DNA, the CDR3 is TGCAGCGTTGAAGGGGCCATAGGCTCTGGAAACACCATATATTTT.

Many counts were recorded for this clonotype. J is TRBJ1-1 and V is TRBV24-1; maybe TRBD1 (5 bases). The germline CDR1 and CDR2 sequences are KGHDR and SFDVKD. V was cut by 7 bases and J by 4 bases, with 12 bases left in between. This CDR3 region has 13 residues. The CDR3 spells CATSDSVGTEAFF. CDR3 sequence (DNA): TGTGCCACCAGCGACAGTGTTGGCACTGAAGCTTTCTTT.

This clonotype was counted once. This chain uses TRBV12-3 or TRBV12-4 with TRBJ1-2, with TRBD1 matching 11 bases. The CDR3 contains 16 residues. The J segment lost 4 bases and the V segment lost 6 bases, leaving 10 bases of the junction unmatched. CDR3 DNA: TGTGCCAGCAGCAGAACCGGGACAGGGGGAAGCTATGGCTACACCTTC. It codes for CASSRTGTGGSYGYTF.

The chain employs TRBV7-8 and TRBJ2-2; 7 bases map to TRBD1. Germline trimming cut 6 bases from V and 2 bases from J; bases unmatched to any gene: 9. The V gene's germline CDR1 is SGHVS and CDR2 FQNEAQ. The CDR3 loop spans 16 amino acids. CDR3 DNA sequence: TGTGCCAGCAGGTACAGGACAGGATTTAACACCGGGGAGCTGTTTTTT. Its protein product is CASRYRTGFNTGELFF.

This clonotype was detected only a few times. This chain links TRBV10-3 with TRBJ2-7, with D possibly being TRBD1 or TRBD2 (6 bases each). The CDR3 is 16 residues long. Trimming cost V 5 bases and J 2 bases, with 19 bases left between them. Germline lookup yields CDR1 ENHRY and CDR2 SYGVKD. The CDR3, as DNA: TGTGCCATCAGTCAGAGGAGGGGGGATTTAGCCTACGAGCAGTACTTC. It yields the protein CAISQRRGDLAYEQYF.

V gene TRBV5-1 combines with J gene TRBJ2-2; TRBD1 matches at 9 bases. Trimming at V came to 2 bases and at J to 1 base, leaving 9 bases not matched to a gene. There are 18 residues in the CDR3. CDR1 and CDR2 (germline): SGHRS, YFSETQ. The CDR3 loop reads CASSLQGARAMNTGELFF. The CDR3 nucleotides are TGCGCCAGCAGCTTACAGGGGGCCCGAGCGATGAACACCGGGGAGCTGTTTTTT.

The chain carries TRBV7-2 and TRBJ2-2; 7 bases align to TRBD1. Per the germline V gene, CDR1 is SGHTA and CDR2 is FQGNSA. Losses at the gene ends were 4 bases for V and 3 bases for J; bases not matched to a gene: 8. The CDR3 runs to 16 residues. CDR3 DNA: TGTGCCAGCAGCTCCCTGACAGGGCTGTACACCGGGGAGCTGTTTTTT. As protein: CASSSLTGLYTGELFF.

V usage is TRBV18 and J usage is TRBJ2-7; 7 bases fit TRBD1. CDR1 KGHSH and CDR2 LQKENI come from the germline V gene. This CDR3 region has 12 residues. The J segment lost 6 bases and the V segment lost 4 bases, leaving 3 bases of the junction unmatched. The CDR3, as DNA: TGTGCCAGCTCACAGACAGGGCCCGAGCAGTACTTC. It is translated as CASSQTGPEQYF.

The chain employs TRBV25-1 and TRBJ2-2; TRBD2 might be the D (8 bases). CDR3 length equals 17 residues. Trimming left V 6 bases short and J 5 bases short, with 22 bases between. The germline V gene has CDR1 MGHDK and CDR2 SYGVNS. CDR3 residues: CASSPGRDSDGTGELFF. CDR3 coding DNA: TGTGCCAGCAGCCCCGGGAGGGACAGCGACGGAACCGGGGAGCTGTTTTTT.

The chain has TRBV5-1 and TRBJ2-1; the D gene could be TRBD1 or TRBD2 (5 bases each). This CDR3 comprises 14 residues. V dropped 2 bases and J dropped 6 bases, with 12 bases sitting between them. From germline, CDR1 is SGHRS and CDR2 YFSETQ. The CDR3 coding sequence is TGCGCCAGCAGCTTTCCTGGGACGACCAATGAGCAGTTCTTC. Translation: CASSFPGTTNEQFF.

This clonotype was observed a few times. CDR3 sequence: CASSDREALSRNTEAFF. The DNA for the CDR3 is TGTGCCAGCAGTGACAGAGAGGCTCTATCCAGGAACACTGAAGCTTTCTTT. The chain joins TRBV11-2 to TRBJ1-1; a possible D gene is TRBD1 (5 bases). V was cut by 6 bases and J by 1 base, with 21 bases left in between. The CDR3 loop spans 17 amino acids. Germline V gene lookup returns CDR1 SGHAT and CDR2 FQNNGV. The whole variable domain, filled in from reference TRBV11-2 and TRBJ1-1, reads EAGVAQSPRYKIIEKRQSVAFWCNPISGHATLYWYQQILGQGPKLLIQFQNNGVVDDSQLPKDRFSAERLKGVDSTLKIQPAKLEDSAVYLCASSDREALSRNTEAFFGQGTRLTVV.

This clonotype has a handful of counts. The V and J genes are TRBV20-1 and TRBJ2-7; 11 positions match TRBD2. After removal of 1 base from V and 0 bases from J, the junction contained 5 bases not matched to a gene. Germline V gene sequence: CDR1 DFQATT, CDR2 SNEGSKA (reference sequence). The CDR3 is made up of 16 amino acids. Written as DNA, the CDR3 is TGCAGTGCTAGAGGGCTAGCGGGAGGCCTCTCCTACGAGCAGTACTTC. Its protein is CSARGLAGGLSYEQYF.

The J gene is TRBJ2-4, the V gene TRBV27; D may be TRBD2 (5 bases). Germline V gene lookup returns CDR1 MNHEY and CDR2 SMNVEV (reference sequence). Trimming shortened V by 0 bases and J by 3 bases, and 6 bases separated the two germline ends. The CDR3 is 14 residues long. The CDR3 protein is CASSLSGDKNIQYF. CDR3 nucleotides: TGTGCCAGCAGTTTATCGGGAGACAAAAACATTCAGTACTTC.

The V and J genes are TRBV9 and TRBJ2-3, with D maybe TRBD2 (6 bases). This CDR3 region has 16 residues. Germline-derived CDR1 and CDR2 are SGDLS and YYNGEE. V lost 1 base, J lost 1 base, and 13 bases lay in between. The CDR3 DNA reads TGTGCCAGCAGCGTAATGGACGGGGGACGCACAGATACGCAGTATTTT. This encodes CASSVMDGGRTDTQYF.

This clonotype was detected only a few times. This chain connects TRBV12-3 or TRBV12-4 to TRBJ2-3; perhaps TRBD1 as D (5 bases). CDR3 size: 17 residues. With 3 bases removed from V and 1 base from J, the gap between germline ends came to 17 bases. The CDR3 is CASSFGQTWSGTDTQYF. CDR3 sequence (DNA): TGTGCCAGCAGTTTCGGACAAACTTGGAGCGGCACAGATACGCAGTATTTT.

This clonotype was observed a handful of times. The rearrangement uses TRBV5-1 and TRBJ2-7; TRBD2 agrees at 11 bases. CDR1 and CDR2 from the germline V gene are SGHRS and YFSETQ. V dropped 4 bases and J dropped 3; count of bases not matched to a gene: 12. CDR3 length: 17 amino acids. The CDR3 spells CASSQDASGRKIYEQYF. DNA of the CDR3: TGCGCCAGCAGCCAGGATGCTAGCGGGAGGAAAATCTACGAGCAGTACTTC.

The V and J genes are TRBV18 and TRBJ2-7, with 10 nucleotides matching TRBD1. Germline assignment: CDR1 KGHSH and CDR2 LQKENI. The junction had 9 bases not matched to a gene; V was cut back by 3 bases and J by 7 bases. The CDR3 sequence is 15 residues long. The CDR3 nucleotides read TGTGCCAGCTCACCCGGGACAGGGGACGGTCGAGAGCAGTACTTC. Amino acid sequence: CASSPGTGDGREQYF.

The V and J genes are TRBV18 and TRBJ2-2; 9 bases align to TRBD1. Germline trimming cut 0 bases from V and 4 bases from J; bases unmatched to any gene: 9. Germline values: CDR1 KGHSH, CDR2 LQKENI. The CDR3 contains 18 residues. The CDR3 is CASSPPDRGFVGTGELFF. The CDR3 nucleotides read TGTGCCAGCTCACCACCGGACAGGGGTTTCGTGGGCACCGGGGAGCTGTTTTTT.

The chain employs TRBV30 and TRBJ2-3, with 7 bases lining up with TRBD2. CDR1 is GTSNPN and CDR2 is SVGIG in the germline V gene (reference sequence). This CDR3 region has 17 residues. V trimming: 8 bases; J trimming: 5 bases; junction bases outside the gene matches: 22. CDR3 sequence reads: CASTRGESGPRVDTQYF. For the CDR3, the DNA is TGTGCCAGCACCCGGGGGGAGAGCGGGCCCCGGGTAGATACGCAGTATTTT.

In its sample, this clonotype was seen many times. The chain is built from TRBV6-2 or TRBV6-3 and TRBJ1-4; 7 bases agree with TRBD1. This CDR3 is 13 amino acids long. J lost 8 bases, V lost 6 bases, and 6 bases had no gene match. CDR1 is MNHEY and CDR2 is SVGEGT in the germline V gene. The CDR3 DNA sequence: TGTGCCAGCAGCAGACAGGGCGAGGAAAAACTGTTTTTT. Residues: CASSRQGEEKLFF.

The gene calls are TRBV9 and TRBJ2-7; D unclear. V lost 0 bases to trimming and J lost 5 bases, with 12 bases between them. This CDR3 is 14 amino acids long. From germline, CDR1 is SGDLS and CDR2 YYNGEE. CDR3 protein: CASSVGLDGNEQYF. The CDR3 nucleotides are TGTGCCAGCAGCGTAGGGCTAGATGGAAACGAGCAGTACTTC.

This chain connects TRBV4-3 to TRBJ2-6, with 7 bases that match TRBD1. After removal of 1 base from V and 1 base from J, the junction contained 1 base not matched to a gene. Germline assignment: CDR1 LGHNA and CDR2 YSLEER. CDR3 length: 16 amino acids. The CDR3: CASSQGRGSGANVLTF. In DNA, the CDR3 is TGCGCCAGCAGCCAAGGCAGGGGGTCTGGGGCCAACGTCCTGACTTTC.